This T cell receptor beta chain was captured in a study of blood T cell repertoires in COVID-19. This clone was observed a handful of times. This CDR3 has 12 residues. The V end was cut by 8 bases, the J end by 0 bases, with 4 bases between. Here immunoSEQ multiplex PCR was the method, and the copy in TCRdb shows in-frame clones only, minus some. Of about 200,000 clones listed, under 90% were seen once; the top ten hold about 2.5%. The source is a woman aged 40 to 49 with active or convalescent COVID-19. The rearrangement links TRBV12-3 or TRBV12-4 to TRBJ2-2, with unresolved D. What was sequenced was peripheral blood. CDR3 bases: TGTGCCAGCCTTCCGAACACCGGGGAGCTGTTTTTT. Translating gives CASLPNTGELFF.